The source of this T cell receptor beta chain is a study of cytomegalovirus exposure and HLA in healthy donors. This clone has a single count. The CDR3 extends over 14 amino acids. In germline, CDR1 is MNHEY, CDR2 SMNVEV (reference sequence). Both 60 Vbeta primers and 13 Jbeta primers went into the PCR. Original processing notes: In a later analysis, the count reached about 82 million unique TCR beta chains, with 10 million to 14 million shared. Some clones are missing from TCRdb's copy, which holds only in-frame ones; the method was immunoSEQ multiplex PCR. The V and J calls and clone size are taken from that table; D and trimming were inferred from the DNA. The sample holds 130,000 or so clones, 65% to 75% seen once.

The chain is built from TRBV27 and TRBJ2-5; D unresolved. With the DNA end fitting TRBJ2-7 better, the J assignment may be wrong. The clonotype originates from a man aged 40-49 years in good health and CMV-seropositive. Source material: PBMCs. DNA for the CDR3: TGTGCCAGCAGCCCAAACTACGTCTCCTACGAGCAGTACTTC. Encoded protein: CASSPNYVSYEQYF.